The 20 T cell receptor beta chains below all came from one sample that was sequenced in a study of T cells after yellow fever vaccination. MiXCR, run by TCRdb on the 5' RACE reads, gives a single entry per CDR3 protein. The sample carries 550,000 or so distinct CDR3 sequences, approximately 21% recorded once. The material was PBMCs, obtained 15 days after the yellow fever booster vaccination. These receptors were obtained from a man aged 25-40 years who received the YFV17D yellow fever vaccine.

This clonotype occurred a few times. This chain joins TRBV20-1 and TRBJ1-2; no definite D call. Germline assignment: CDR1 DFQATT and CDR2 SNEGSKA (reference sequence). Trimming cost V 1 base and J 8 bases, with 11 bases left between them. CDR3 size: 12 residues. The CDR3 region has the DNA TGCAGTGCTAGAGGGTCTCTCTACGGCTACACCTTC. Translation: CSARGSLYGYTF.

The chain carries TRBV20-1 and TRBJ2-7; 9 bases are a match to TRBD1. The J segment lost 2 bases and the V segment lost 6 bases, leaving 8 bases of the junction unmatched. This CDR3 region has 14 residues. The germline gives CDR1 DFQATT, CDR2 SNEGSKA (reference sequence). The DNA of the CDR3 is TGCAGTGCCGCAAACAGGGGGCCACCCTACGAGCAGTACTTC. Protein product: CSAANRGPPYEQYF.

The chain has TRBV5-1 and TRBJ2-1, with 12 bases lining up with TRBD2. The length of the CDR3 is 18 residues. V dropped 2 bases and J dropped 6; count of bases not matched to a gene: 12. Germline V lookup: CDR1 SGHRS, CDR2 YFSETQ. CDR3 residues: CASSFRGRLLAGGNEQFF. The CDR3 DNA reads as TGCGCCAGCAGCTTCAGGGGCAGATTACTAGCGGGAGGCAATGAGCAGTTCTTC.

V and J are TRBV6-2 or TRBV6-3 and TRBJ2-5; TRBD2 matches at 7 bases. V lost 0 bases, J lost 2 bases, and 12 bases stayed unmatched. Germline CDR1 is MNHEY and CDR2 is SVGEGT. This CDR3 spans 18 amino acids. The CDR3 DNA reads TGTGCCAGCAGTTACTCATCCAAGGTCCTAGCGGAACAAGAGACCCAGTACTTC. Encoded protein: CASSYSSKVLAEQETQYF.

The V call is TRBV21-1, the J call TRBJ2-2; the D call in the table, TRBD2, was not verified against the DNA. TRBV21-1 is an annotated pseudogene. This CDR3 is 15 amino acids long. The CDR3 DNA follows: TGTGCCAGCAGCCCAAAGCGGGAGGGCCCCGGGGAGCTGTTTTTT. Protein product: CASSPKREGPGELFF.

The V gene is TRBV6-2 or TRBV6-3, the J gene TRBJ2-1; 7 positions match TRBD2. V lost 7 bases, J lost 10 bases, and 7 bases stayed unmatched. This CDR3 comprises 12 residues. Germline-derived CDR1 and CDR2 are MNHEY and SVGEGT. Here the CDR3 DNA reads TGTGCCAGCACTCAGACTAGCTTGGAGCAGTTCTTC. It specifies CASTQTSLEQFF.

There are a few counts of this clonotype. This chain connects TRBV11-1 to TRBJ2-1; D not resolved. Between the trimmed V and J ends, which lost 3 bases and 6 bases, there was a span of 27 bases. Looked up from germline, CDR1 is SGHAT and CDR2 is FQDESV (reference sequence). This CDR3 comprises 19 residues. The chain's CDR3 is CASSFWWVAGRGRSNEQFF. The CDR3 DNA reads as TGTGCCAGCAGCTTTTGGTGGGTGGCCGGTCGCGGAAGGAGCAATGAGCAGTTCTTC.

This clonotype was seen more than once but under ten times. The chain joins TRBV5-5 to TRBJ1-1; no reliable D call. There are 14 residues in the CDR3. V gave up 2 bases and J gave up 0 bases, with 8 bases separating them. CDR1 and CDR2 from the germline V gene are SGHKS and YYEKEE (reference sequence). In nucleotides, the CDR3 is TGTGCCAGCAGCTTATGGGTTCTGAACACTGAAGCTTTCTTT. Amino acid sequence: CASSLWVLNTEAFF.

The rearrangement links TRBV29-1 to TRBJ2-7; the match to TRBD2 covers 11 bases. The CDR3 is made up of 13 amino acids. V dropped 7 bases and J dropped 5; count of bases not matched to a gene: 7. Per germline, CDR1 SQVTM and CDR2 ANQGSEA. This CDR3 is CSGRLAGRHEQYF. In DNA, the CDR3 is TGCAGCGGTAGACTAGCGGGAAGGCACGAGCAGTACTTC.

The V and J genes are TRBV6-1 and TRBJ2-7; TRBD1 aligns across 8 bases. CDR3 length: 14 amino acids. CDR1 MNHNS and CDR2 SASEGT come from the germline V gene. V shed 6 bases, J shed 6 bases, and the junction held 10 bases outside the gene matches. The DNA of the CDR3 is TGTGCCAGCAGGACCGGGACAGGTGGCTTCGAGCAGTACTTC. Its translation is CASRTGTGGFEQYF.

This sequence joins TRBV10-3 and TRBJ2-5, with a weak D call TRBD2 (5 bases). Germline values: CDR1 ENHRY, CDR2 SYGVKD. The CDR3 runs to 13 residues. V was trimmed by 11 bases and J by 1 base, leaving 14 bases between them. In DNA form, the CDR3 reads TGTGCCGCGAAGGGAGCATCCCAAGAGACCCAGTACTTC. Translation gives CAAKGASQETQYF.

V and J are TRBV7-3 and TRBJ2-1, with TRBD2 matching over 7 bases. This CDR3 has 16 residues. Per germline, CDR1 SGHTA and CDR2 FQGTGA. With V trimmed by 5 bases and J by 6 bases, 13 bases remained unmatched. The CDR3 is CASSLEGAGNPNEQFF. CDR3 DNA sequence: TGTGCCAGCAGCCTGGAGGGAGCGGGAAATCCCAATGAGCAGTTCTTC.

The V call is TRBV7-2, the J call TRBJ2-5; a weak D match, TRBD2 (5 bases). V was cut by 1 base and J by 5 bases, with 14 bases left in between. The germline gives CDR1 SGHTA, CDR2 FQGNSA. This CDR3 spans 15 amino acids. The CDR3 region has the DNA TGTGCCAGCAGCTTAGGGGCTAGCAGTAGGGAGACCCAGTACTTC. Translation gives CASSLGASSRETQYF.

The sample holds a few counts of this clonotype. The chain is built from TRBV27 and TRBJ2-7; D remains ambiguous. Germline V CDR1 and CDR2: MNHEY, SMNVEV (reference sequence). The CDR3 covers 13 residues. Trimming took off 5 bases at V and 7 bases at J, with 15 bases between the two ends. This CDR3 is CASSRLAVGEQYF. In DNA, the CDR3 is TGTGCCAGCAGTCGCCTCGCGGTTGGGGAGCAGTACTTC.

In its sample, this clonotype was seen a few times. The chain employs TRBV10-3 and TRBJ2-1; possible D gene TRBD2, 6 bases. This CDR3 has 15 residues. In germline, CDR1 is ENHRY, CDR2 SYGVKD. Trimming took 4 bases from V and 4 from J, leaving 14 bases between them. As DNA, the CDR3 is TGTGCCATCAGTGGACGGGGACTGGAATACAATGAGCAGTTCTTC. It codes for CAISGRGLEYNEQFF.

V is TRBV10-2 and J is TRBJ1-1; 7 bases line up with TRBD1. Germline lookup yields CDR1 WSHSY and CDR2 SAAADI. The CDR3 is 14 residues long. The V gene end was trimmed by 7 bases and the J gene end by 3 bases; junction bases not matched to a gene: 8. The CDR3 protein is CASIEDRTYTEAFF. The CDR3 bases are TGCGCCAGCATAGAGGACAGGACCTACACTGAAGCTTTCTTT.

The chain is built from TRBV20-1 and TRBJ2-3, with 7 bases matching TRBD1. Germline V lookup: CDR1 DFQATT, CDR2 SNEGSKA (reference sequence). The CDR3 is 15 amino acids. The V gene end was trimmed by 5 bases and the J gene end by 1 base; junction bases not matched to a gene: 9. Written as DNA, the CDR3 is TGCAGTGCTGGAACCCGGACAGGTCGCACAGATACGCAGTATTTT. This translates into CSAGTRTGRTDTQYF.

The J gene is TRBJ2-1, the V gene TRBV20-1; 7 bases are a match to TRBD2. Trimming at V came to 5 bases and at J to 3 bases, leaving 7 bases not matched to a gene. This CDR3 comprises 14 residues. The germline gives CDR1 DFQATT, CDR2 SNEGSKA (reference sequence). This CDR3 is CSAPSGDLYNEQFF. The CDR3 DNA reads TGCAGTGCTCCTAGCGGAGACCTCTACAATGAGCAGTTCTTC.

This sequence joins TRBV28 and TRBJ2-3; D is unresolved. The CDR3 consists of 12 residues. Per germline, CDR1 MDHEN and CDR2 SYDVKM. V dropped 6 bases and J dropped 10 bases, with 14 bases sitting between them. This CDR3 is CASSMTRVAQYF. In nucleotides, the CDR3 is TGTGCCAGCAGCATGACAAGGGTTGCGCAGTATTTT.

This clonotype was detected a few times. The rearrangement uses TRBV14 and TRBJ2-7; tentative D call: TRBD2 (6 bases). V lost 1 base and J lost 6, with 10 bases in between. Germline V gene lookup returns CDR1 SGHDN and CDR2 FVKESK. The CDR3 loop spans 13 amino acids. The CDR3 reads CASSQVGGSEQYF. The CDR3, as DNA: TGTGCCAGCAGCCAAGTCGGAGGGAGCGAGCAGTACTTC.